A selection of T cell receptor beta chains follows, all from one sample in a study of blood T cell repertoires in COVID-19. TCRdb keeps only in-frame clones here, not all; method: immunoSEQ multiplex PCR. The table includes hundreds of thousands of clones, 85% to 90% detected once. The sequencing sample was made of PBMCs or T cells enriched from blood (not recorded which). These receptors were collected from a man between 18 and 35 years old who had recovered from COVID-19. CDR3s include the opening cysteine and the closing phenylalanine or tryptophan. The D gene is left open where the match is weak. Size tells how often a clone was seen (once, few, many) or the class of an expanded clone, and some rows leave it out.

D: NA; V: TRBV28; J: TRBJ1-2; size: NA; DNA: TGTGCCAGCAGTTCCCCCCGCGGGGCCAACTATGGCTACACCTTC; CDR3: CASSSPRGANYGYTF
D: NA; V: TRBV18; J: TRBJ1-6; size: once; DNA: TGTGCCAGCTCACCCGAAAGGGGTTATTCCGTTTATTCACCCCTCCACTTT; CDR3: CASSPERGYSVYSPLHF
D: TRBD2; V: TRBV28; J: TRBJ2-7; size: NA; DNA: TGTGCCAGCAGTTTGCCCACTAGCGGGAGTGGGTACGAGCAGTACTTC; CDR3: CASSLPTSGSGYEQYF
D: NA; V: TRBV29-1; J: TRBJ1-2; size: NA; DNA: TGCAGCGTTGAAAACTCCTGGGGCGGCTACACCTTC; CDR3: CSVENSWGGYTF
D: TRBD1; V: TRBV5-1; J: TRBJ1-1; size: NA; DNA: TGCGCCAGCAGCTTGTCTATCGGACAGGTGATGAACACTGAAGCTTTCTTT; CDR3: CASSLSIGQVMNTEAFF
D: NA; V: TRBV28; J: TRBJ1-2; size: NA; DNA: TGTGCCAGCAGCCCGGACACGTCACATGGCTACACCTTC; CDR3: CASSPDTSHGYTF
D: TRBD2; V: TRBV10-3; J: TRBJ2-2; size: once; DNA: TGTGCCATCAGCGAGAGCGGGATAGGTACCGGGGAGCTGTTTTTT; CDR3: CAISESGIGTGELFF
D: TRBD1; V: TRBV2; J: TRBJ1-2; size: NA; DNA: TGTGCCAGCGGGGGACAGCTAACTCGAAACTATGGCTACACCTTC; CDR3: CASGGQLTRNYGYTF
D: NA; V: TRBV11-2; J: TRBJ1-3; size: NA; DNA: TGTGCCAGCAGCTTACGGGGGGTTGGTGGAAACACCATATATTTT; CDR3: CASSLRGVGGNTIYF
D: TRBD1; V: TRBV5-5; J: TRBJ1-2; size: few; DNA: TGTGCCAGCAGCTTGTCGCCAGGGGGTAACTATGGCTACACCTTC; CDR3: CASSLSPGGNYGYTF
D: NA; V: TRBV7-8; J: TRBJ1-1; size: NA; DNA: TGTGCCAGCAGCTTACAGAACACTGAAGCTTTCTTT; CDR3: CASSLQNTEAFF
D: TRBD1; V: TRBV6-1; J: TRBJ1-4; size: NA; DNA: TGTGCCAGCAGTGAACAGGGGGCGGATGAAAAACTGTTTTTT; CDR3: CASSEQGADEKLFF
D: NA; V: TRBV6-1; J: TRBJ2-7; size: once; DNA: TGTGCCAGCAGTGAGTATCTCAGAGGCAGGGGCTACGAGCAGTACTTC; CDR3: CASSEYLRGRGYEQYF
D: TRBD2; V: TRBV6-2/TRBV6-3; J: TRBJ2-2; size: NA; DNA: TGTGCCAGCAGTTACCGGCCCCTAGCGGGAGGGACCGGGGAGCTGTTTTTT; CDR3: CASSYRPLAGGTGELFF
D: NA; V: TRBV29-1; J: TRBJ2-3; size: NA; DNA: TGCAGCGTTGAAGCTACTAGTTTGACGCAGTATTTT; CDR3: CSVEATSLTQYF
D: TRBD1; V: TRBV30; J: TRBJ2-7; size: NA; DNA: TGTGCCTGGAGTGCATTGACAGGGTCCTACGAGCAGTACTTC; CDR3: CAWSALTGSYEQYF
D: TRBD1; V: TRBV7-9; J: TRBJ2-7; size: few; DNA: TGTGCCAGCAGCTTAAAAGCAGGGGGCCCCTACGAGCAGTACTTC; CDR3: CASSLKAGGPYEQYF
D: TRBD2; V: TRBV24-1; J: TRBJ2-1; size: NA; DNA: TGTGCCACCAGCGTCGCGGGTCTAGCGGGAGCCTACAATGAGCAGTTCTTC; CDR3: CATSVAGLAGAYNEQFF
D: TRBD1; V: TRBV7-9; J: TRBJ2-2; size: few; DNA: TGTGCCAGCAGCTTGGGGGACAGGGGCACCGGGGAGCTGTTTTTT; CDR3: CASSLGDRGTGELFF
D: TRBD2; V: TRBV19; J: TRBJ2-7; size: NA; DNA: TGTGCCAGTAGGGGCGGGAGCTCCTACGAGCAGTACTTC; CDR3: CASRGGSSYEQYF
D: TRBD1; V: TRBV6-5; J: TRBJ1-2; size: NA; DNA: TGTGCCAGCAGACCCTCGGGACAGAACTATGGCTACACCTTC; CDR3: CASRPSGQNYGYTF
D: TRBD2; V: TRBV2; J: TRBJ2-3; size: once; DNA: TGTGCCAGCAGTATCAAGGGACTAGCGGGGGTTACGCAGTATTTT; CDR3: CASSIKGLAGVTQYF
D: TRBD1; V: TRBV5-1; J: TRBJ2-2; size: NA; DNA: TGCGCCAGCAGTCCGGGACAGGCGAACACCGGGGAGCTGTTTTTT; CDR3: CASSPGQANTGELFF
D: NA; V: TRBV2; J: TRBJ2-7; size: NA; DNA: TGTGCCAGCAGGGCTACAGGGCACAGGTCCTACGAGCAGTACTTC; CDR3: CASRATGHRSYEQYF
D: TRBD2; V: TRBV5-1; J: TRBJ2-1; size: NA; DNA: TGCGCCAGCAGCGCCGGACTGGGGCGGGGGAATGAGCAGTTCTTC; CDR3: CASSAGLGRGNEQFF
D: TRBD1; V: TRBV4-2; J: TRBJ2-3; size: NA; DNA: TGTGCCAGCAGCCAAAGGGGGACAGGGGTGGGCACAGATACGCAGTATTTT; CDR3: CASSQRGTGVGTDTQYF
D: TRBD2; V: TRBV7-3; J: TRBJ2-1; size: few; DNA: TGTGCCAGCAGCCCACGGCCTAGCGGGGCGGATGAGCAGTTCTTC; CDR3: CASSPRPSGADEQFF
D: TRBD2; V: TRBV3-1/TRBV3-2; J: TRBJ2-3; size: once; DNA: TGTGCCAGCAGCCAACGCGGGGGGTTGTTGAATACGCAGTATTTT; CDR3: CASSQRGGLLNTQYF
D: TRBD2; V: TRBV5-1; J: TRBJ2-3; size: NA; DNA: TGCGCCAGCAGCATCCGAGCGGGGGGCCCCACAGATACGCAGTATTTT; CDR3: CASSIRAGGPTDTQYF
D: NA; V: TRBV2; J: TRBJ2-2; size: NA; DNA: TGTGCCAGCAGGGGGGGACAGACTAACACCGGGGAGCTGTTTTTT; CDR3: CASRGGQTNTGELFF
D: TRBD2; V: TRBV4-1; J: TRBJ2-1; size: NA; DNA: TGCGCCAGCAGCCAAGTTAATTCCGGGACTAGCGGGAATGAGCAGTTCTTC; CDR3: CASSQVNSGTSGNEQFF
D: NA; V: TRBV3-1/TRBV3-2; J: TRBJ2-2; size: NA; DNA: TGTGCCAGCAGCCCGTCTTTCGGGGAGCTGTTTTTT; CDR3: CASSPSFGELFF
D: TRBD2; V: TRBV28; J: TRBJ2-1; size: NA; DNA: TGTGCCAGCACAACCGGGACTAGTTTATACAATGAGCAGTTCTTC; CDR3: CASTTGTSLYNEQFF
D: TRBD2; V: TRBV7-2; J: TRBJ2-1; size: NA; DNA: TGTGCCAGCAGTGCTAGCGGGGCCTACAATGAGCAGTTCTTC; CDR3: CASSASGAYNEQFF
D: TRBD2; V: TRBV20-1; J: TRBJ2-5; size: NA; DNA: TGCAGTGCTAGTCCCGGGACTAGTCAAGAGACCCAGTACTTC; CDR3: CSASPGTSQETQYF
D: NA; V: TRBV6-5; J: TRBJ1-4; size: NA; DNA: TGTGCCAGCAGTTACGGAGGGAAGGGCAAACTGTTTTTT; CDR3: CASSYGGKGKLFF
D: TRBD2; V: TRBV5-4; J: TRBJ2-4; size: NA; DNA: TGTGCCAGCAGCTTGGGAGCGGGGGGGTCCAAAAACATTCAGTACTTC; CDR3: CASSLGAGGSKNIQYF
D: TRBD1; V: TRBV9; J: TRBJ2-7; size: NA; DNA: TGTGCCAGCAGCCCAGGGGACAGGGGTTACTACGAGCAGTACTTC; CDR3: CASSPGDRGYYEQYF
D: TRBD1; V: TRBV11-2; J: TRBJ2-1; size: NA; DNA: TGTGCCAGCAGACAACTCCAGGGGGCAACATACAATGAGCAGTTCTTC; CDR3: CASRQLQGATYNEQFF
D: TRBD1; V: TRBV28; J: TRBJ1-4; size: NA; DNA: TGTGCCAGCAGGGGGGACAGGAGAAATGAAAAACTGTTTTTT; CDR3: CASRGDRRNEKLFF
D: TRBD1; V: TRBV19; J: TRBJ1-5; size: NA; DNA: TGTGCCAGTAACCCGGACAGGGTTGGAAATCAGCCCCAGCATTTT; CDR3: CASNPDRVGNQPQHF
D: NA; V: TRBV9; J: TRBJ2-5; size: NA; DNA: TGTGCCAGCAGCTATGGCAGCGAAGAGACCCAGTACTTC; CDR3: CASSYGSEETQYF
D: NA; V: TRBV9; J: TRBJ2-6; size: NA; DNA: TGTGCCAGCAGCCCAAACGGGGGATTACTCTCTGGGGCCAACGTCCTGACTTTC; CDR3: CASSPNGGLLSGANVLTF
D: NA; V: TRBV6-5; J: TRBJ1-2; size: NA; DNA: TGTGCCAGCAGCCTGGGAGCTACCTATGGCTACACCTTC; CDR3: CASSLGATYGYTF
D: NA; V: TRBV5-1; J: TRBJ2-1; size: NA; DNA: TGCGCCAGCAGCCGGCTAGGGCCGGGAGCCTCGGATGAGCAGTTCTTC; CDR3: CASSRLGPGASDEQFF
D: TRBD1; V: TRBV9; J: TRBJ1-1; size: NA; DNA: TGTGCCAGCAGCGTAGAAATGAGGGGGCCGACCTCTGAAGCTTTCTTT; CDR3: CASSVEMRGPTSEAFF
D: NA; V: TRBV4-1; J: TRBJ2-7; size: NA; DNA: TGCGCCAGCAGCCAAGATCTAGGGGCCTACGAGCAGTACTTC; CDR3: CASSQDLGAYEQYF
D: TRBD1; V: TRBV9; J: TRBJ2-1; size: NA; DNA: TGTGCCAGCAGCCCGAGGACAGGTACTAATGAGCAGTTCTTC; CDR3: CASSPRTGTNEQFF
D: NA; V: TRBV3-1/TRBV3-2; J: TRBJ2-1; size: NA; DNA: TGTGCCAGCAGCCAAGTCACGGGGTTAGCGAGGAATGAGCAGTTCTTC; CDR3: CASSQVTGLARNEQFF
D: NA; V: TRBV4-1; J: TRBJ2-4; size: NA; DNA: TGCGCCAGCAGCCAAGGAAGGGGGGGCCAAAACATTCAGTACTTC; CDR3: CASSQGRGGQNIQYF
D: NA; V: TRBV5-1; J: TRBJ2-3; size: NA; DNA: TGCGCCAGCAGCCTCCCTGAGGCAGGGACAGATACGCAGTATTTT; CDR3: CASSLPEAGTDTQYF
D: NA; V: TRBV7-3; J: TRBJ1-1; size: NA; DNA: TGTGCCAGCAGCTTAATTGTTCAGGGGCGGGCTGAAGCTTTCTTT; CDR3: CASSLIVQGRAEAFF
D: NA; V: TRBV6-5; J: TRBJ1-5; size: NA; DNA: TGTGCCAGCAGTTACTCGACAGGTAATCAGCCCCAGCATTTT; CDR3: CASSYSTGNQPQHF
D: TRBD1; V: TRBV7-6; J: TRBJ1-4; size: NA; DNA: TGTGCCAGCAGCCTACAGGGGGCGAGGGGGGAAAAACTGTTTTTT; CDR3: CASSLQGARGEKLFF